The clone carrying this T cell receptor (beta chain) was recorded many times. The antigen remains unidentified. This record comes from a study of CD8+CD57+ T cells in acquired aplastic anemia. TCR beta VDJ and CDR3 were profiled, and genomic DNA was the template. Via MiXCR, TCRdb re-called the reads, giving one row per CDR3 protein. The sample shows roughly 260,000 distinct CDR3 sequences, 47% of them seen only once. Study-level findings and limits: Simpson's diversity of CD8+ cells was not significantly different in patients compared with controls.

The V gene lost 10 bases and the J gene lost 4 bases, with 16 bases spanning the gap. Looked up from germline, CDR1 is ENHRY and CDR2 is SYGVKD. This CDR3 contains 13 residues. The patients chosen for sequencing had shown expansion of CD8+CD57+ cells (detected by flow cytometry). Blood sampling was performed on the patients, and none of them had received therapy by then. This receptor was obtained from a human donor with aplastic anemia. The V gene is TRBV10-3, the J gene TRBJ1-1, with D uncertain. Sequencing was done on a sample of sorted CD4+, CD8+, or CD8+CD57+ T cells (not recorded which) from PBMCs. The DNA of the CDR3 is TGTGCCACCGCTCCCGGGGAGGCCACTGAAGCTTTCTTT. Residues: CATAPGEATEAFF.